This T cell receptor (beta chain) was recorded in a study of blood T cell repertoires in COVID-19. The CDR3 length is 21 residues. V dropped 2 bases and J dropped 0 bases, with 26 bases sitting between them. The germline CDR1 and CDR2 sequences are SGHVS and FQNEAQ. Data came from immunoSEQ multiplex PCR; TCRdb stores just in-frame clones and leaves some out. Among about 480,000 clones, around nine tenths were seen once, and the ten largest hold 1.8%. The participants were between about 18 and 100 years old and came from about two dozen US areas. Sequencing input: PBMCs or T cells enriched from blood (not recorded which). V is TRBV7-8 and J is TRBJ1-5; D is undetermined. This receptor was obtained from a woman between 40 and 50 years old who had recovered from COVID-19. CDR3 residues: CASSLYVQLEPSEGSNQPQHF. The CDR3, as DNA: TGTGCCAGCAGCTTATATGTCCAACTGGAACCCTCGGAGGGTAGCAATCAGCCCCAGCATTTT.